This T cell receptor (beta chain) came from a study of T cell clonotyping in hematopoietic cell transplantation. Study-wide points: CD4 and CD8 repertoire contributions could not be separated without sorting. Recipient TCR diversity dropped after transplant; expanded clonotypes rose from day 30 to 180. At the given depth, recipient repertoires were over 97% de novo clonotypes.

This clone was counted a single time. What it recognizes is unknown. Data came from immunoSEQ multiplex PCR; TCRdb stores just in-frame clones and leaves some out. Found here are roughly 9,000 clones, less than 90% of them singletons; the top ten hold 25% to 30%. Time point specified: recipient sample about 28 days before transplant, after cytoreduction. The material was peripheral blood mononuclear cells, obtained before stem cell transplant. The sequence was obtained from a woman in her fifties or sixties with acute myeloid leukemia. Some clones in this sample may be carry-over from other donors' samples.

CDR3 in DNA: TGTGCCAGCTCACCTCCATCGATTGCCGGGGAGCTGTTTTTT. Translated, it gives CASSPPSIAGELFF. The rearrangement joins TRBV18 to TRBJ2-2; D ambiguous. Germline V gene sequence: CDR1 KGHSH, CDR2 LQKENI. Trimming stripped 3 bases from V and 6 bases from J, with 11 bases between. There are 14 residues in the CDR3.